Following are 18 T cell receptor beta chains from one sample sequenced in a study of T-cell memory formation after mild COVID-19. TCRdb reprocessed the 5' RACE reads via MiXCR and lists one record per CDR3 protein. Of approximately 410,000 distinct CDR3 sequences in the sample, roughly a quarter were seen once. Sample: PBMCs or a T cell subset sorted from them (not recorded which). The receptors derive from an adult woman who had mild COVID-19 (a few samples of this study predate the infection). Cell type and time point are not known.

The J gene is TRBJ1-2, the V gene TRBV11-2, with 11 bases identical to TRBD1. In germline, CDR1 is SGHAT, CDR2 FQNNGV. CDR3 length: 14 residues. After removal of 5 bases from V and 4 bases from J, the junction contained 3 bases not matched to a gene. The CDR3, as DNA: TGTGCCAGCAGCCGGGACAGGGGGGGCTATGGCTACACCTTC. Protein sequence: CASSRDRGGYGYTF.

The chain recombines TRBV7-9 with TRBJ1-1, with 10 bases that match TRBD1. Germline V gives CDR1 SEHNR, CDR2 FQNEAQ (reference sequence). The CDR3 length is 17 residues. The ends lost 5 bases at V and 0 bases at J; junction bases unmatched: 9. CDR3 amino acids: CASSPWDRGRMNTEAFF. The CDR3 nucleotides read TGTGCCAGCAGCCCCTGGGACAGGGGAAGAATGAACACTGAAGCTTTCTTT.

V usage is TRBV5-1 and J usage is TRBJ2-5, with no clear D. The CDR3 consists of 14 residues. Germline V gives CDR1 SGHRS, CDR2 YFSETQ. V was shortened by 6 bases and J by 4 bases, with 16 bases between the two germline ends. CDR3 sequence: CASKEDLSGETQYF. CDR3 sequence (DNA): TGCGCCAGCAAAGAGGATCTGTCAGGAGAGACCCAGTACTTC.

The gene calls are TRBV6-5 and TRBJ1-2; 8 bases match TRBD1. This CDR3 contains 13 residues. J gave up 5 bases and V 6 bases, and 5 bases lay outside the gene matches. Per the germline V gene, CDR1 is MNHEY and CDR2 is SVGAGI. For the CDR3, the DNA is TGTGCCAGCAGAACCGGACAGGGTTATGGCTACACCTTC. Translating gives CASRTGQGYGYTF.

The table lists this clonotype with a few counts. The gene calls are TRBV15 and TRBJ2-3; D might be TRBD2 (6 bases). The V gene's germline CDR1 is LNHNV and CDR2 YYDKDF (reference sequence). V dropped 0 bases and J dropped 0 bases, with 13 bases sitting between them. This CDR3 has 17 amino acids. CDR3 region: CATSREGRGTSTDTQYF. In DNA, the CDR3 is TGTGCCACCAGCAGAGAAGGGCGAGGGACTAGCACAGATACGCAGTATTTT.

The chain uses TRBV5-1 and TRBJ1-1; TRBD1 matches at 8 bases. Germline V gene lookup returns CDR1 SGHRS and CDR2 YFSETQ. The CDR3 is made up of 15 amino acids. V was pared by 0 bases and J by 6 bases, with 7 bases of the junction left unmatched. CDR3 loop: CASSLGRGRVAEAFF. The CDR3, as DNA: TGCGCCAGCAGCTTGGGCAGGGGGCGAGTAGCTGAAGCTTTCTTT.

The table lists this clonotype with a few counts. The rearrangement uses TRBV7-2 and TRBJ2-7, with D possibly being TRBD1 (5 bases). Looked up from germline, CDR1 is SGHTA and CDR2 is FQGNSA. V lost 2 bases, J lost 3 bases, and 8 bases lay in between. CDR3 length: 13 residues. The CDR3 sequence: CASSLQGLYEQYF. Here the CDR3 DNA reads TGTGCCAGCAGCTTACAGGGTCTCTACGAGCAGTACTTC. The complete variable domain, with remaining parts taken from reference TRBV7-2 and TRBJ2-7, reads GAGVSQSPSNKVTEKGKDVELRCDPISGHTALYWYRQSLGQGLEFLIYFQGNSAPDKSGLPSDRFSAERTGGSVSTLTIQRTQQEDSAVYLCASSLQGLYEQYFGPGTRLTVT.

This clonotype came up a few times. The V and J genes are TRBV4-2 and TRBJ2-3, with a possible D match to TRBD2 (7 bases). CDR3 size: 18 residues. CDR1 is LGHNA, CDR2 YNFKEQ, per germline. The V gene lost 1 base and the J gene lost 3 bases, with 20 bases spanning the gap. CDR3: CASSQVPRGGRGTDTQYF. CDR3 nucleotide sequence: TGTGCCAGCAGCCAAGTTCCGAGGGGGGGGAGAGGAACAGATACGCAGTATTTT.

The rearrangement joins TRBV7-2 to TRBJ2-5, with a possible D match to TRBD2 (6 bases). Trimming took off 7 bases at V and 0 bases at J, with 12 bases between the two ends. The CDR3 is 14 amino acids. Per germline, CDR1 SGHTA and CDR2 FQGNSA. DNA for the CDR3: TGTGCCAGCACCCCGCGGGGTTACCAAGAGACCCAGTACTTC. This codes for CASTPRGYQETQYF.

Points on this clonotype: A much larger clone differs from this one at a single base, so this may be a read error. V usage is TRBV5-1 and J usage is TRBJ2-7; D call uncertain. V dropped 4 bases and J dropped 6 bases, with 17 bases sitting between them. Germline CDR1 and CDR2: SGHRS and YFSETQ. This CDR3 spans 14 amino acids. CDR3 residues: CASSVVGSGVEQYF. The CDR3 DNA reads TGCGCCAGCAGCGTGGTGGGTTCCGGAGTCGAGCAGTACTTC.

The CDR3 nucleotides read TGTGCCAGCAGCTTAGGGAGAACTGCGACTGAAGCTTTCTTT. Protein sequence: CASSLGRTATEAFF. This sequence joins TRBV11-2 and TRBJ1-1, with D unresolved. The CDR3 has 14 amino acids. Germline V gene data show CDR1 as SGHAT and CDR2 as FQNNGV. The ends were cut back, 1 base at V and 5 bases at J, with 11 bases in the middle.

This clonotype was detected only a few times. CDR3 sequence: CAISVQGSTDTQYF. DNA of the CDR3: TGTGCCATCAGTGTTCAGGGAAGCACAGATACGCAGTATTTT. The chain is built from TRBV10-3 and TRBJ2-3; possible D gene TRBD1, 5 bases. The CDR3 spans 14 residues. CDR1 ENHRY and CDR2 SYGVKD come from the germline V gene. The V end was cut by 4 bases, the J end by 0 bases, with 8 bases between.

This clonotype occurred a few times. The rearrangement links TRBV5-1 to TRBJ2-1, with a tentative D call TRBD2 (5 bases). The ends were cut back, 7 bases at V and 0 bases at J, with 11 bases in the middle. This CDR3 spans 14 amino acids. Germline V gene lookup returns CDR1 SGHRS and CDR2 YFSETQ. CDR3 DNA: TGCGCCAGCGGACTCGATCTCTCCTACAATGAGCAGTTCTTC. Its protein is CASGLDLSYNEQFF.

The genes are TRBV4-2 and TRBJ1-2, with a weak D call TRBD1 (6 bases). CDR1 and CDR2 from the germline V gene are LGHNA and YNFKEQ. V dropped 0 bases and J dropped 4 bases, with 12 bases sitting between them. This CDR3 is 15 amino acids long. The DNA for the CDR3 is TGTGCCAGCAGCCAAGATACAGGGAGAAGCTATGGCTACACCTTC. As protein: CASSQDTGRSYGYTF.

This clonotype has more than one count but fewer than ten. The J gene is TRBJ2-3, the V gene TRBV6-5, with D uncertain. Trimming removed 8 bases at V and 9 bases at J, with 18 bases between. CDR3 length: 13 amino acids. Germline V lookup: CDR1 MNHEY, CDR2 SVGAGI. CDR3 DNA: TGTGCCAGCGCCCCCGGAGTAGGGATGACGCAGTATTTT. Protein: CASAPGVGMTQYF.

Ten or more counts support this clonotype. This chain links TRBV7-8 with TRBJ2-1, with 7 nucleotides matching TRBD1. CDR1 and CDR2 (germline): SGHVS, FQNEAQ. CDR3 size: 14 residues. J gave up 7 bases and V 5 bases, and 8 bases lay outside the gene matches. The CDR3 bases are TGTGCCAGCAGCACCAGACAGGGTAGTAATGAGCAGTTCTTC. Translated: CASSTRQGSNEQFF.

This chain connects TRBV5-1 to TRBJ2-3; D gene unclear. V lost 0 bases and J 0 bases, leaving 8 bases between the germline ends. Germline CDR1 reads SGHRS; CDR2 reads YFSETQ. The CDR3 covers 15 residues. In nucleotides, the CDR3 is TGCGCCAGCAGCTTGGCCATGTCTAGCACAGATACGCAGTATTTT. Translated: CASSLAMSSTDTQYF.

CDR3 in DNA: TGCCTCGCGGACAGGGGGCAAATCTACGAGCAGTACTTC. It specifies CLADRGQIYEQYF. The chain combines TRBV20-1 with TRBJ2-7, with 11 bases fitting TRBD1. The CDR3 runs 13 residues. Germline lookup yields CDR1 DFQATT and CDR2 SNEGSKA (reference sequence).